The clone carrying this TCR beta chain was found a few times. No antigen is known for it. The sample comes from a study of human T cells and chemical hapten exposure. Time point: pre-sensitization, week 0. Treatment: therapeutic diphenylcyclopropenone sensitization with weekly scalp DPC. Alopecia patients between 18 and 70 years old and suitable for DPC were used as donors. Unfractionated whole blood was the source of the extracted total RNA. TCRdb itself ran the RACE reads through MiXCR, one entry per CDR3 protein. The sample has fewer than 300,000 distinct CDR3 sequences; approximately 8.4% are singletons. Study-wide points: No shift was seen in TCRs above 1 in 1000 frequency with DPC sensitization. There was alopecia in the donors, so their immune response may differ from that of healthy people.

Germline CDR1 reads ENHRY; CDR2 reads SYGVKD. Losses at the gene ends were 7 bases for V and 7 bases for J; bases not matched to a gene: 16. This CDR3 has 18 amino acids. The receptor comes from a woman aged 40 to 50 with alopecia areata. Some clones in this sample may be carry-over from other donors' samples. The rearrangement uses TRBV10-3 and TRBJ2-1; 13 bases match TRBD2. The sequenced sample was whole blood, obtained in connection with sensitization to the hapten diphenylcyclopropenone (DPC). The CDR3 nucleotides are TGTGCCATCAACGGTCGCGGCACTAGCGGGAGGGCCGGGAATGAGCAGTTCTTC. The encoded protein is CAINGRGTSGRAGNEQFF.